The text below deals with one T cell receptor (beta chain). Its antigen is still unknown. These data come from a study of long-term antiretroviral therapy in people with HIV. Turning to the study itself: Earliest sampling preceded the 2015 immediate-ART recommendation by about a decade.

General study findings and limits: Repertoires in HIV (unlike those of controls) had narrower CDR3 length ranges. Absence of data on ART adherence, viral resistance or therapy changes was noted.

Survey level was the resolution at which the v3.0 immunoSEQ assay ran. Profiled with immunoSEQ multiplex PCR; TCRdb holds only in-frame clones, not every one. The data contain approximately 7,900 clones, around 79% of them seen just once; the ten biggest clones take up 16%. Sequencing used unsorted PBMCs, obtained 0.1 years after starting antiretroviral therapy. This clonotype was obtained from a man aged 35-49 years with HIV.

This CDR3 is CASSIDLASSYEQYF. CDR3 in DNA: TGTGCCAGTAGTATCGACTTGGCCAGCTCCTACGAGCAGTACTTC. The rearrangement uses TRBV19 and TRBJ2-7; D is unresolved. V gave up 3 bases and J gave up 0 bases, with 12 bases separating them. CDR3 length: 15 residues. Germline V gene sequence: CDR1 LNHDA, CDR2 SQIVND (reference sequence).